This TCR beta chain is drawn from a study of blood T cell repertoires in COVID-19. The wider study: Acute and convalescent COVID-19 samples came from the United States, Italy and Spain. T cells, B-cell-depleted T cells, or PBMCs supplied cDNA or gDNA.

Original data processing: Amplification of reference gene primers was used by the study to estimate nucleated cell counts. Generated by immunoSEQ multiplex PCR, the TCRdb table keeps only in-frame clones and is missing some. V and J calls and clone size are as listed in that table; D and trimming were resolved from the DNA. The sample has a few hundred thousand clones, roughly 82% seen once. The sequencing input was peripheral blood. This sequence was found in a man older than 75 with acute or convalescent COVID-19.

The CDR3 nucleotides are TGTGCCAGCAGCTTAGAGGGGGAAACGGTGTGGGAGCAGTACTTC. Protein sequence: CASSLEGETVWEQYF. The genes are TRBV7-2 and TRBJ2-7; D possibly corresponds to TRBD1 (6 bases). Germline V gene data show CDR1 as SGHTA and CDR2 as FQGNSA. The CDR3 covers 15 residues. Trimming shortened V by 1 base and J by 7 bases, and 17 bases separated the two germline ends.